This entry features one T cell receptor beta chain sequence. Regarding treatment: randomized to nivolumab then ipilimumab (arm A) or the reverse (arm B). Sorted cells were live CD3+CD8+, lacking CD19 and CD56, from PBMCs. This CDR3 region has 14 residues. Sequencing used immunoSEQ multiplex PCR; TCRdb keeps in-frame clones, though not all of them. The data hold about 18,000 clones, with 45% to 65% observed a single time. These data originate in a study of sequential checkpoint blockade in melanoma. The sequence was collected from a human donor with melanoma. Sequencing was performed on CD8+ T cells sorted from blood (inferred from file names), taken from a patient given nivolumab and ipilimumab in sequence. The genes are TRBV12-1 and TRBJ2-2; the table's D call, TRBD2, was not checked against the DNA. TRBV12-1 is labeled a pseudogene. CDR3 region: CASSFVCDTGELFF. In nucleotides, the CDR3 is TGTGCCAGCAGCTTTGTGTGCGACACCGGGGAGCTGTTTTTT.